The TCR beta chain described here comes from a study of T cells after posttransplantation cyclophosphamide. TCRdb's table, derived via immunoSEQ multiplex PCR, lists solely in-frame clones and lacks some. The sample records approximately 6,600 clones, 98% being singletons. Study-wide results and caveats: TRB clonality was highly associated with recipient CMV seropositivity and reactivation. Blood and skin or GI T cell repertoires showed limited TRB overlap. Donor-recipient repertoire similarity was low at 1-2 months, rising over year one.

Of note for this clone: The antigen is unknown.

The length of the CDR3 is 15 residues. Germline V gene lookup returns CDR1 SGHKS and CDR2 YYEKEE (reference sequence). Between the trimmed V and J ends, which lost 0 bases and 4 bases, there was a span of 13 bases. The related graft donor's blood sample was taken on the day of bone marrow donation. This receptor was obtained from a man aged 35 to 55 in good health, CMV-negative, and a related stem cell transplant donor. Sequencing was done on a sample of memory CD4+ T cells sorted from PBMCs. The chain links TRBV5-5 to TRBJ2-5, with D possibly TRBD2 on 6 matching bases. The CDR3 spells CASSLVGGQPETQYF. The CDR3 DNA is TGTGCCAGCAGCTTGGTCGGGGGTCAACCAGAGACCCAGTACTTC.